What follows are 9 T cell receptor beta chains derived from one specimen sequenced in a study of cytomegalovirus exposure and HLA in healthy donors. TCRdb's table, derived via immunoSEQ multiplex PCR, lists solely in-frame clones and lacks some. The sample includes tens of thousands of clones, 91% of them seen just once. The sequenced material came from PBMCs. All receptors come from a man younger than 35 in good health and CMV-seronegative.

J is TRBJ2-4 and V is TRBV4-3; 12 bases agree with TRBD2. The germline CDR1 and CDR2 sequences are LGHNA and YSLEER. The CDR3 runs 18 residues. V lost 0 bases and J lost 2; bases outside the gene matches: 5. The CDR3 loop is CASSQDRLAGGPKNIQYF. In DNA, the CDR3 is TGCGCCAGCAGCCAAGATAGGCTAGCGGGAGGGCCCAAAAACATTCAGTACTTC.

V is TRBV4-2 and J is TRBJ1-4, with D perhaps matching TRBD1 (6 bases). CDR1 is LGHNA and CDR2 is YNFKEQ in the germline V gene. Trimming shortened V by 1 base and J by 4 bases, and 19 bases separated the two germline ends. This CDR3 contains 18 residues. The CDR3 DNA reads as TGTGCCAGCAGCCAAGCTTGGGGGCAGGGGAAACTTAATGAAAAACTGTTTTTT. Protein: CASSQAWGQGKLNEKLFF.

The chain couples TRBV13 to TRBJ2-7, with 7 bases lining up with TRBD1. CDR1 and CDR2 from the germline V gene are PRHDT and FYEKMQ (reference sequence). The CDR3 contains 15 residues. V was clipped by 7 bases and J by 4 bases; unmatched bases: 13. CDR3 in amino acids: CASTGSQGTDYEQYF. CDR3 nucleotides: TGTGCCAGCACGGGCTCACAGGGGACCGATTACGAGCAGTACTTC.

This clone was seen just once. V and J are TRBV7-8 and TRBJ1-1; D is perhaps TRBD1 (5 bases). This CDR3 has 15 residues. Deletions cut 5 bases from V and 8 bases from J, with 21 bases between. Germline CDR1 and CDR2: SGHVS and FQNEAQ. CDR3 region: CASSPFGTREVEAFF. CDR3 DNA: TGTGCCAGCAGCCCCTTCGGGACGAGGGAGGTGGAAGCTTTCTTT.

This clone was found once. The chain carries TRBV30 and TRBJ1-1, with D possibly matching TRBD1 (6 bases). This CDR3 has 16 residues. V gave up 4 bases and J gave up 3 bases, with 21 bases separating them. Germline CDR1 is GTSNPN and CDR2 is SVGIG (reference sequence). CDR3 coding DNA: TGTGCCTGGACAAAGGGGGACACCCCAGGGGACACTGAAGCTTTCTTT. Encoded protein: CAWTKGDTPGDTEAFF.

This chain connects TRBV19 to TRBJ2-6; the match to TRBD1 covers 7 bases. The CDR3 is 18 residues long. The V gene end was trimmed by 2 bases and the J gene end by 2 bases; junction bases not matched to a gene: 9. CDR1 LNHDA and CDR2 SQIVND come from the germline V gene (reference sequence). This CDR3 is CASSIKKGTAAGANVLTF. CDR3 nucleotides: TGTGCCAGTAGTATAAAGAAGGGGACAGCCGCTGGGGCCAACGTCCTGACTTTC. Full variable domain (missing parts from reference TRBV19 and TRBJ2-6): DGGITQSPKYLFRKEGQNVTLSCEQNLNHDAMYWYRQDPGQGLRLIYYSQIVNDFQKGDIAEGYSVSREKKESFPLTVTSAQKNPTAFYLCASSIKKGTAAGANVLTFGAGSRLTVL.

The count of this clone is one. The genes are TRBV30 and TRBJ1-2; D is perhaps TRBD1 (6 bases). Germline lookup yields CDR1 GTSNPN and CDR2 SVGIG (reference sequence). Trimming took off 4 bases at V and 0 bases at J, with 9 bases between the two ends. The CDR3 has 13 residues. The CDR3 coding sequence is TGTGCCTGGACAGGGGTAGCTAACTATGGCTACACCTTC. Encoded protein: CAWTGVANYGYTF.

As concerns this clone: An end of the junction differs from the germline gene, which may be a read error. V usage is TRBV7-9 and J usage is TRBJ1-4, with TRBD1 as a possible D gene (6 bases). CDR3 length equals 12 residues. Germline V lookup: CDR1 SEHNR, CDR2 FQNEAQ (reference sequence). The CDR3 nucleotides are TGTGCCAGCAGCTTAGATCCAGGGGCGACCCTTTTT. This gives the protein CASSLDPGATLF.

The chain couples TRBV30 to TRBJ2-7, with D perhaps TRBD2 (5 bases). The V gene's germline CDR1 is GTSNPN and CDR2 SVGIG (reference sequence). V was shortened by 3 bases and J by 2 bases, with 17 bases between the two germline ends. The CDR3 has 15 amino acids. Here the CDR3 DNA reads TGTGCCTGGAGCACATCCCGGACTGTTCCCTACGAGCAGTACTTC. Translation: CAWSTSRTVPYEQYF.